The 12 T cell receptor beta chains reported below all come from one sample, sequenced in a study of blood T cell repertoires in COVID-19. The table came from immunoSEQ multiplex PCR; TCRdb's copy has only in-frame clones and leaves some out. The sample has more than 90,000 clones; 70% to 85% are singletons. The sample comprised peripheral blood. These receptor sequences come from a woman aged 55-69 years in a cohort sampled during active or convalescent COVID-19.

The J gene is TRBJ1-4, the V gene TRBV4-3; 8 positions agree with TRBD1. The CDR3 extends over 15 amino acids. Germline lookup yields CDR1 LGHNA and CDR2 YSLEER. V trimming: 2 bases; J trimming: 3 bases; junction bases outside the gene matches: 2. CDR3 protein: CASSQNRGANEKLFF. Written as DNA, the CDR3 is TGCGCCAGCAGCCAAAACAGGGGGGCTAATGAAAAACTGTTTTTT.

This chain connects TRBV30 to TRBJ1-1; tentative D call: TRBD1 (5 bases). The CDR3 is 11 amino acids. Germline CDR1 and CDR2: GTSNPN and SVGIG (reference sequence). Deletions cut 6 bases from V and 12 bases from J, with 17 bases between. The CDR3 here is CACTWSGKTFF. CDR3 in DNA: TGTGCCTGCACCTGGTCAGGGAAGACTTTCTTT.

This chain connects TRBV11-2 to TRBJ2-2; possibly TRBD1 for D (5 bases). V dropped 1 base and J dropped 0 bases, with 9 bases sitting between them. This CDR3 has 16 residues. Germline CDR1 SGHAT, CDR2 FQNNGV. CDR3 coding DNA: TGTGCCAGCAGCTTAGCCTGGACAACGAACACCGGGGAGCTGTTTTTT. Its translation is CASSLAWTTNTGELFF.

The rearrangement links TRBV5-5 to TRBJ2-7; the match to TRBD1 covers 9 bases. Unmatched junction bases numbered 9, after V lost 3 bases and J lost 5 bases. The germline V gene has CDR1 SGHKS and CDR2 YYEKEE (reference sequence). CDR3 length: 15 residues. The chain's CDR3 is CASSWPGQGFHEQYF. CDR3 DNA sequence: TGTGCCAGCAGCTGGCCGGGACAGGGTTTCCACGAGCAGTACTTC.

This clone came up once. The rearrangement links TRBV30 to TRBJ2-7; D unclear. In germline, CDR1 is GTSNPN, CDR2 SVGIG (reference sequence). The CDR3 contains 11 residues. The germline V and J ends were trimmed by 2 bases and 3 bases, with 5 bases remaining between them. The CDR3 coding sequence is TGTGCCTGGAGTATCGGCTACGAGCAGTACTTC. Its translation is CAWSIGYEQYF.

The V call is TRBV29-1, the J call TRBJ2-7, with 9 bases lining up with TRBD1. Trimming cost V 1 base and J 5 bases; bases outside gene matches: 0. Per the germline V gene, CDR1 is SQVTM and CDR2 is ANQGSEA. This CDR3 comprises 12 residues. CDR3 protein: CSVEGQGDEQYF. The DNA of the CDR3 is TGCAGCGTTGAAGGACAGGGGGACGAGCAGTACTTC.

The chain links TRBV5-1 to TRBJ1-1; 8 bases fit TRBD1. Germline V gene data show CDR1 as SGHRS and CDR2 as YFSETQ. This CDR3 has 14 residues. J lost 1 base, V lost 4 bases, and 3 bases had no gene match. The CDR3 reads CASSIQGANTEAFF. The CDR3 nucleotides read TGCGCCAGCAGCATTCAGGGGGCGAACACTGAAGCTTTCTTT.

The V call is TRBV29-1, the J call TRBJ2-6; D call uncertain. This CDR3 has 14 amino acids. V was cut by 4 bases and J by 0 bases, with 7 bases left in between. The germline V gene has CDR1 SQVTM and CDR2 ANQGSEA. The CDR3 nucleotides read TGCAGCGTTGGACGGAGCTCTGGGGCCAACGTCCTGACTTTC. Translation gives CSVGRSSGANVLTF.

V and J are TRBV7-8 and TRBJ1-1; TRBD1 is a possible D gene (5 bases). With 2 bases removed from V and 5 bases from J, the gap between germline ends came to 18 bases. This CDR3 region has 16 residues. Germline values: CDR1 SGHVS, CDR2 FQNEAQ. CDR3 DNA: TGTGCCAGCAGCTTAATGCGGCCTATTAGGGGTACTGAAGCTTTCTTT. Translated, it gives CASSLMRPIRGTEAFF. Based on the CDR3 plus reference TRBV7-8 and TRBJ1-1, the full variable domain is GAGVSQSPRYKVAKRGQDVALRCDPISGHVSLFWYQQALGQGPEFLTYFQNEAQLDKSGLPSDRFFAERPEGSVSTLKIQRTQQEDSAVYLCASSLMRPIRGTEAFFGQGTRLTVV.

The V and J genes are TRBV27 and TRBJ2-7, with D possibly TRBD2 on 5 matching bases. The length of the CDR3 is 15 residues. The V end lost 4 bases, the J end lost 3 bases, and 16 bases lay between the germline ends. CDR1 is MNHEY, CDR2 SMNVEV, per germline (reference sequence). The CDR3 protein is CASSYITGSIYEQYF. For the CDR3, the DNA is TGTGCCAGCAGTTATATCACGGGATCCATCTACGAGCAGTACTTC.

V gene TRBV6-1 combines with J gene TRBJ2-7, with 7 positions matching TRBD1. J lost 3 bases, V lost 6 bases, and 11 bases had no gene match. The CDR3 loop spans 15 amino acids. Germline CDR1 MNHNS, CDR2 SASEGT. The CDR3 is CASRGPGTDLYEQYF. The DNA for the CDR3 is TGTGCCAGCAGGGGGCCCGGGACAGATCTCTACGAGCAGTACTTC.

This clone was seen a few times. Written as DNA, the CDR3 is TGTGCCAGTAGTATCTCTCTGGGGACAGATCAGCCCCAGCATTTT. It codes for CASSISLGTDQPQHF. The genes are TRBV19 and TRBJ1-5; 7 nucleotides line up with TRBD1. The CDR3 consists of 15 residues. CDR1 LNHDA and CDR2 SQIVND come from the germline V gene (reference sequence). Trimming took 3 bases from V and 5 from J; bases not matched to a gene: 7. Complete variable domain (other parts from reference TRBV19 and TRBJ1-5): DGGITQSPKYLFRKEGQNVTLSCEQNLNHDAMYWYRQDPGQGLRLIYYSQIVNDFQKGDIAEGYSVSREKKESFPLTVTSAQKNPTAFYLCASSISLGTDQPQHFGDGTRLSIL.